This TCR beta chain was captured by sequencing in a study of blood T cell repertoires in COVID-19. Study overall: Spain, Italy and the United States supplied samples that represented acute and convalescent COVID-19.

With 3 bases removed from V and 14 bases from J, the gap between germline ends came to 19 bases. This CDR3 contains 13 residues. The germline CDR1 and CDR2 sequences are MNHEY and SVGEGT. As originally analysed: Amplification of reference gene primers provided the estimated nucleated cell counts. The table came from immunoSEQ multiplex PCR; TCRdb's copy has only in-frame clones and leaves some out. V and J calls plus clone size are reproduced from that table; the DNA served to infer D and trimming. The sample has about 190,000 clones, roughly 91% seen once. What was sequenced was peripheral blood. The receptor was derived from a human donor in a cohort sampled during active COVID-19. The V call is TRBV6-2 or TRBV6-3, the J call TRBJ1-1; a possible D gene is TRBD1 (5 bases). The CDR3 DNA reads TGTGCCAGCAGTTATGCGCCTCGTCAGGGAACCTTCTTT. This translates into CASSYAPRQGTFF.